Included here is one T cell receptor (beta chain) sequence, with context. The antigen is unknown. As to treatment: oral pan-JAK inhibitor, 5-10 mg twice daily. Researchers gathered lesional scalp punch biopsies and peripheral blood from patients with alopecia areata. The data belong to a study of CD8+ T cells in alopecia areata. Germline CDR1 SEHNR, CDR2 FQNEAQ (reference sequence). V lost 1 base and J lost 10; bases outside the gene matches: 9. The CDR3 is 16 amino acids. Findings of the study overall: For lesional scalp, especially alopecia totalis/universalis, clonality was higher than in normal scalp. It was observed that many expanded lesional clones persisted in scalp and blood during tofacitinib.

Isolated RNA was reverse transcribed into cDNA used as the sequencing template. Data came from immunoSEQ multiplex PCR; TCRdb stores just in-frame clones and leaves some out. The sample yields about 6,900 clones, less than 75% seen once. The V call is TRBV7-9, the J call TRBJ2-1, with 11 bases identical to TRBD2. The TCR sequence derives from a human donor with alopecia areata. Source: skin, taken at week 4, from a patient treated with tofacitinib. CDR3 sequence reads: CASSLGSGRDLEEQFF. CDR3 nucleotides: TGTGCCAGCAGCTTAGGTAGCGGGAGGGACCTAGAAGAGCAGTTCTTC.